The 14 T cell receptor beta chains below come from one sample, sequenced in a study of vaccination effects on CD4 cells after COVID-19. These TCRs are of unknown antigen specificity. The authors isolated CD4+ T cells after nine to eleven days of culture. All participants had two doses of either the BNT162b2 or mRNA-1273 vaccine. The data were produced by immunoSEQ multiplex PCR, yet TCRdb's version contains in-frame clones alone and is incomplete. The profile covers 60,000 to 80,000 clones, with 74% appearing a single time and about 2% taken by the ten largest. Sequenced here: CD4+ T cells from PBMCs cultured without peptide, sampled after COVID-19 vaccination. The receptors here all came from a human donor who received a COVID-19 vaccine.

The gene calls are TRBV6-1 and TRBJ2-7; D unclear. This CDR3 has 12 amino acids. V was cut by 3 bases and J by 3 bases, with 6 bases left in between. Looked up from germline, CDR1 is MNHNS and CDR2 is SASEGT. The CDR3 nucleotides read TGTGCCAGCAGTGATGGCCGCTACGAGCAGTACGTC. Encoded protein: CASSDGRYEQYV.

For the CDR3, the DNA is TGTGCCAGCAGCTTAAGGGCAGTCCCAAGCTCTGGAAACACCATATATTTT. This translates into CASSLRAVPSSGNTIYF. The V gene is TRBV7-8, the J gene TRBJ1-3; D uncertain. In germline, CDR1 is SGHVS, CDR2 FQNEAQ. The CDR3 is 17 amino acids. V was cut by 2 bases and J by 0 bases, with 14 bases left in between. The full variable domain, its missing parts supplied by reference TRBV7-8 and TRBJ1-3, is GAGVSQSPRYKVAKRGQDVALRCDPISGHVSLFWYQQALGQGPEFLTYFQNEAQLDKSGLPSDRFFAERPEGSVSTLKIQRTQQEDSAVYLCASSLRAVPSSGNTIYFGEGSWLTVV.

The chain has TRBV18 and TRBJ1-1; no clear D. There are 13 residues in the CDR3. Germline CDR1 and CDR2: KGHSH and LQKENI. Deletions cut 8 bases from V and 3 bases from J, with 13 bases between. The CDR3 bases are TGTGCCAGCCGTCGTGGGGTTGACACTGAAGCTTTCTTT. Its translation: CASRRGVDTEAFF.

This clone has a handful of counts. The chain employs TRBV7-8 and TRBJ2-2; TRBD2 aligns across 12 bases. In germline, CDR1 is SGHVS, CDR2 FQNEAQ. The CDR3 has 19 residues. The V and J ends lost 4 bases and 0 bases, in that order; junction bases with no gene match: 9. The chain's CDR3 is CASSSTRLAGAPNTGELFF. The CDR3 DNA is TGTGCCAGCAGCTCTACCCGACTAGCGGGGGCCCCGAACACCGGGGAGCTGTTTTTT.

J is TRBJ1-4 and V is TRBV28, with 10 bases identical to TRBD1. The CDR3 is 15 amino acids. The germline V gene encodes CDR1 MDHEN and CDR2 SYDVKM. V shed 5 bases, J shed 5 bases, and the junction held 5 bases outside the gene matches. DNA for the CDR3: TGTGCCAGCAGTCCGAGGACAGGGGGGAATGAAAAACTGTTTTTT. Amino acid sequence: CASSPRTGGNEKLFF.

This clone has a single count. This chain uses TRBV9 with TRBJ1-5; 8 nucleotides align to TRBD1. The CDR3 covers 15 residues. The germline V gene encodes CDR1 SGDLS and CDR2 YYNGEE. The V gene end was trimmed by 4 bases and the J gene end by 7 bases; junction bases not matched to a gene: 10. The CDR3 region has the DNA TGTGCCAGCAGCCCGACGATCGGGACAGGCCAGCCCCAGCATTTT. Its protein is CASSPTIGTGQPQHF.

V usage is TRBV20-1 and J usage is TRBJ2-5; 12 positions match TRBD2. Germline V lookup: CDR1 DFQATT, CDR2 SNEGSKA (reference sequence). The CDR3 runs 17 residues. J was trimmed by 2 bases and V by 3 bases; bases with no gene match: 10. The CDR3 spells CSASPLRLAGAQETQYF. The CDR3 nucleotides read TGCAGTGCTAGTCCCCTCAGACTAGCGGGGGCTCAAGAGACCCAGTACTTC.

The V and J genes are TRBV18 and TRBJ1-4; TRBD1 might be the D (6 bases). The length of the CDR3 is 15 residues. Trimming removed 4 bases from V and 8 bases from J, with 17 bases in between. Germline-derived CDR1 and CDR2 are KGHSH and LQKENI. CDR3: CASSQSPGTSEKLFF. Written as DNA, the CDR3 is TGTGCCAGCTCACAATCCCCGGGGACAAGCGAAAAACTGTTTTTT.

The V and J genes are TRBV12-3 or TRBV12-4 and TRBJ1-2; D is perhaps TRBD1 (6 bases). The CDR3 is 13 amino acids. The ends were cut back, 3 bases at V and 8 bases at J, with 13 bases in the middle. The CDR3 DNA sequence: TGTGCCAGCAGTTTGAGGAGGGGGATCGGCTACACCTTC. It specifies CASSLRRGIGYTF.

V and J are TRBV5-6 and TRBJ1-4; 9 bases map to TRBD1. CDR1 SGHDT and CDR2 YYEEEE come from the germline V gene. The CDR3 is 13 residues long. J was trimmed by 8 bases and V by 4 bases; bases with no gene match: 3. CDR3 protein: CASSGGQGEKLFF. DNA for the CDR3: TGTGCCAGCAGCGGTGGACAGGGGGAAAAACTGTTTTTT.

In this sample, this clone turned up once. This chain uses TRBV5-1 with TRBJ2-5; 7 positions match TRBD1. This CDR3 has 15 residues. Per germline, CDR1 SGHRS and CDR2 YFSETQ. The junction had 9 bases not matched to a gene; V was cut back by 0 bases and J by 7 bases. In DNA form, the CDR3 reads TGCGCCAGCAGCTTGGAACCGGTTTCAGGGGGGACCCAGTACTTC. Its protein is CASSLEPVSGGTQYF.

The CDR3 DNA follows: TGTGCCACCAGTGATTTGCACCCAGACGGATACAATGAGCAGTTCTTC. Translated, it gives CATSDLHPDGYNEQFF. This chain joins TRBV24-1 and TRBJ2-1; D is unresolved. Germline V lookup: CDR1 KGHDR, CDR2 SFDVKD. This CDR3 has 16 amino acids. V dropped 0 bases and J dropped 4 bases, with 12 bases sitting between them.

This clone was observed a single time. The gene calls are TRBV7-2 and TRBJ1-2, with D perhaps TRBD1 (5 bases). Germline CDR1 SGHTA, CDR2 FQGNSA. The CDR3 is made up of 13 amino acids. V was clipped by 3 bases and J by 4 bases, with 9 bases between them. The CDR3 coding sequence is TGTGCCAGCAGCTTCAGGACAAGCTATGGCTACACCTTC. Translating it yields CASSFRTSYGYTF.

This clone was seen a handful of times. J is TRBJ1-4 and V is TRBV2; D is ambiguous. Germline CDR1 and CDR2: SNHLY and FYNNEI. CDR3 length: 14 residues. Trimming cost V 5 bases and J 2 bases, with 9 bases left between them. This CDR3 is CASSLLATNEKLFF. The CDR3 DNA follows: TGTGCCAGCAGTCTTCTTGCCACTAATGAAAAACTGTTTTTT.